These 23 T cell receptor beta chains were all obtained from the same sample, sequenced in a study of monozygotic twins with cystic fibrosis (dated by TCRdb to 2020 to 2022). The protocol used for the library was the immunoSEQ multiplex PCR assay. In TCRdb, the immuneACCESS table is reduced to in-frame sequences with V and J assigned. These tables do not hold every clone; where another copy was compared, an unresolved V gene accounts for under half, and the others remain unexplained. This sample gives around 23,000 clones in total; more than 85% of them show up just once. The ten biggest clones cover 0.29% of the sample. Specimen: blood. The source of these receptors is a girl aged 2-10 years with cystic fibrosis.

The chain carries TRBV5-6 and TRBJ2-5, with 11 bases lining up with TRBD2. Germline V CDR1 and CDR2: SGHDT, YYEEEE. Trimming cost V 4 bases and J 11 bases; bases outside gene matches: 10. The CDR3 extends over 14 amino acids. CDR3 DNA: TGTGCCAGCAGCGGGACCGGGACTAGCGGTAAGCAGTACTTC. It specifies CASSGTGTSGKQYF.

This clone is a singleton in its sample. The CDR3 DNA is TGTGCCAGCAGCTTCATAAAACCGGGCACCTTTGGAAGTTCACCCCTCCACTTT. As protein: CASSFIKPGTFGSSPLHF. The rearrangement uses TRBV7-9 and TRBJ1-6; no definite D call. This CDR3 has 18 amino acids. V was pared by 3 bases and J by 9 bases, with 24 bases between. The germline gives CDR1 SEHNR, CDR2 FQNEAQ (reference sequence).

V usage is TRBV2 and J usage is TRBJ1-5; TRBD1 aligns across 8 bases. Losses at the gene ends were 8 bases for V and 7 bases for J; bases not matched to a gene: 10. Germline lookup yields CDR1 SNHLY and CDR2 FYNNEI. CDR3 length: 14 amino acids. The CDR3 region has the DNA TGTGCCAGCCACCATGACAGGGGTTGGCAGCCCCAGCATTTT. Encoded protein: CASHHDRGWQPQHF.

The V call is TRBV7-8, the J call TRBJ1-4, with D tentatively TRBD1 (6 bases). The CDR3 has 16 amino acids. Germline V gene sequence: CDR1 SGHVS, CDR2 FQNEAQ. V was shortened by 8 bases and J by 4 bases, with 20 bases between the two germline ends. As DNA, the CDR3 is TGTGCCAGCCACTCAACCCCCGGGGGGCTTAATGAAAAACTGTTTTTT. It encodes CASHSTPGGLNEKLFF.

This sequence joins TRBV4-2 and TRBJ1-4, with 7 bases matching TRBD1. V lost 4 bases and J lost 2; bases outside the gene matches: 19. There are 20 residues in the CDR3. CDR1 and CDR2 (germline): LGHNA, YNFKEQ. CDR3 in amino acids: CASSLHTGTDLPSTNEKLFF. The CDR3 DNA sequence: TGTGCCAGCAGCCTACATACCGGGACAGATTTACCGTCCACTAATGAAAAACTGTTTTTT.

As regards this clone: The junction and the germline gene differ at one end; a read error may be behind it. The chain has TRBV5-1 and TRBJ1-4; weak D call: TRBD1 (5 bases). The CDR3 contains 15 residues. Per the germline V gene, CDR1 is SGHRS and CDR2 is YFSETQ. The CDR3 DNA follows: TGCGCCAGCAGTTTGAAGGGACCGACTAATGATAAACTGTTTTTT. Its protein product is CASSLKGPTNDKLFF.

The chain carries TRBV7-7 and TRBJ2-7, with 7 bases identical to TRBD1. This CDR3 contains 16 residues. The ends lost 4 bases at V and 7 bases at J; junction bases unmatched: 16. Germline V gene data show CDR1 as SSHAT and CDR2 as FNYEAQ (reference sequence). The CDR3 DNA sequence: TGTGCCAGCAGCTGCACCCCCCGGGACAGAGCCTTGGAGCAGTACTTC. It translates to CASSCTPRDRALEQYF.

The chain links TRBV4-3 to TRBJ1-1, with D maybe TRBD1 (5 bases). Deletions cut 2 bases from V and 4 bases from J, with 20 bases between. CDR3 length: 17 amino acids. Germline V gene lookup returns CDR1 LGHNA and CDR2 YSLEER. Written as DNA, the CDR3 is TGCGCCAGCAGCCAAAGGGTGGCCCGGGGGAGGGGCACTGAAGCTTTCTTT. Its translation is CASSQRVARGRGTEAFF.

The CDR3 loop is CASSLGTSTGELFF. In DNA form, the CDR3 reads TGTGCCAGCAGCTTAGGGACTAGCACCGGGGAGCTGTTTTTT. V and J are TRBV7-8 and TRBJ2-2; TRBD2 agrees at 7 bases. This CDR3 comprises 14 residues. V lost 1 base and J lost 4; bases outside the gene matches: 0. Germline V gene sequence: CDR1 SGHVS, CDR2 FQNEAQ.

V is TRBV6-5 and J is TRBJ1-2; a weak D match, TRBD1 (6 bases). CDR1 is MNHEY, CDR2 SVGAGI, per germline. The CDR3 sequence is 13 residues long. V was pared by 4 bases and J by 12 bases, with 18 bases between. This CDR3 is CASSWSTGSGNTF. The CDR3 DNA reads as TGTGCCAGCAGTTGGAGTACAGGGTCGGGAAACACCTTC.

The V call is TRBV6-6, the J call TRBJ1-2; 7 bases are a match to TRBD1. V dropped 8 bases and J dropped 10; count of bases not matched to a gene: 13. The CDR3 covers 13 residues. Germline CDR1 and CDR2: MNHNY and SVGAGI (reference sequence). CDR3 DNA sequence: TGTGCCAGCGACCCCGGGACAGCCCTTAACTACACCTTC. Translated: CASDPGTALNYTF.

This chain links TRBV27 with TRBJ2-1, with D perhaps matching TRBD2 (5 bases). The CDR3 loop spans 15 amino acids. Germline V gives CDR1 MNHEY, CDR2 SMNVEV (reference sequence). Trimming took off 0 bases at V and 2 bases at J, with 8 bases between the two ends. CDR3 amino acids: CASSLSGIPYNEQFF. The CDR3 DNA is TGTGCCAGCAGTTTATCCGGGATTCCCTACAATGAGCAGTTCTTC.

The V gene is TRBV9, the J gene TRBJ1-3; maybe TRBD1 (6 bases). This CDR3 comprises 15 residues. Per germline, CDR1 SGDLS and CDR2 YYNGEE. V lost 0 bases, J lost 2 bases, and 9 bases lay in between. CDR3 sequence reads: CASSVDGGPGNTIYF. In nucleotides, the CDR3 is TGTGCCAGCAGCGTAGACGGGGGGCCTGGAAACACCATATATTTT.

The V and J genes are TRBV28 and TRBJ2-3; perhaps TRBD2 as D (6 bases). The length of the CDR3 is 16 residues. V was trimmed by 6 bases and J by 5 bases, leaving 21 bases between them. The V gene's germline CDR1 is MDHEN and CDR2 SYDVKM. The chain's CDR3 is CASRTTSNFDRDTQYF. Here the CDR3 DNA reads TGTGCCAGCAGGACGACTAGTAACTTTGATCGAGATACGCAGTATTTT.

This chain links TRBV7-2 with TRBJ1-1; D is unresolved. CDR3 length equals 12 residues. Germline values: CDR1 SGHTA, CDR2 FQGNSA. V lost 5 bases and J lost 2, with 6 bases in between. For the CDR3, the DNA is TGTGCCAGCAGCGCATACAACACTGAAGCTTTCTTT. Its translation is CASSAYNTEAFF.

The chain is built from TRBV6-1 and TRBJ2-7, with TRBD1 as a possible D gene (5 bases). Germline V lookup: CDR1 MNHNS, CDR2 SASEGT. The CDR3 is 12 amino acids. The V and J ends lost 2 bases and 6 bases respectively, with 8 bases between them. CDR3 in amino acids: CASSELGAEQYF. CDR3 coding DNA: TGTGCCAGCAGTGAACTAGGGGCCGAGCAGTACTTC.

The CDR3 DNA sequence: TGTGCCAGCCAAGGATACAATGAGCAGTTCTTC. This encodes CASQGYNEQFF. The chain joins TRBV2 to TRBJ2-1; no clear D gene. Trimming removed 8 bases from V and 4 bases from J, with 6 bases in between. CDR3 size: 11 residues. Looked up from germline, CDR1 is SNHLY and CDR2 is FYNNEI.

Here the CDR3 DNA reads TGTGCCAGCAGCAAAGTCGCAGGGCCTGAGACGAACACCGGGGAGCTGTTTTTT. Translation gives CASSKVAGPETNTGELFF. The chain recombines TRBV21-1 with TRBJ2-2; the D call in the table, TRBD1, was not verified against the DNA. TRBV21-1 is noted as a pseudogene. The CDR3 totals 18 residues.

The chain links TRBV30 to TRBJ1-6; the D is unclear. The germline V gene encodes CDR1 GTSNPN and CDR2 SVGIG (reference sequence). The CDR3 has 13 residues. V lost 2 bases to trimming and J lost 8 bases, with 10 bases between them. The CDR3 sequence is CAWSLSAYSPLHF. CDR3 DNA: TGTGCCTGGAGTTTATCCGCTTATTCACCCCTCCACTTT.

The chain links TRBV6-5 to TRBJ1-1, with no clear D. This CDR3 region has 14 residues. Germline V CDR1 and CDR2: MNHEY, SVGAGI. V was clipped by 0 bases and J by 5 bases, with 10 bases between them. CDR3 DNA: TGTGCCAGCAGTTACTCGGGTGACTTTACTGAAGCTTTCTTT. It encodes CASSYSGDFTEAFF.

The CDR3: CASSLWGAQAEKLFF. CDR3 bases: TGTGCCAGCAGTCTATGGGGGGCACAGGCGGAAAAACTGTTTTTT. V and J are TRBV6-5 and TRBJ1-4; perhaps TRBD1 as D (6 bases). This CDR3 spans 15 amino acids. Trimming removed 5 bases from V and 8 bases from J, with 18 bases in between. Germline V gene lookup returns CDR1 MNHEY and CDR2 SVGAGI.

This chain connects TRBV5-1 to TRBJ2-7, with 13 nucleotides matching TRBD2. Germline V gives CDR1 SGHRS, CDR2 YFSETQ. V lost 0 bases to trimming and J lost 6 bases; unmatched junction nucleotides: 9. The CDR3 length is 17 residues. CDR3 DNA sequence: TGCGCCAGCAGCTTGGGCGGGACTAGCGGGGCGCCCGGCGAGCAGTACTTC. The encoded protein is CASSLGGTSGAPGEQYF. The full variable domain, completed using reference TRBV5-1 and TRBJ2-7, is KAGVTQTPRYLIKTRGQQVTLSCSPISGHRSVSWYQQTPGQGLQFLFEYFSETQRNKGNFPGRFSGRQFSNSRSEMNVSTLELGDSALYLCASSLGGTSGAPGEQYFGPGTRLTVT.

The chain couples TRBV11-2 to TRBJ2-7; 9 nucleotides line up with TRBD2. The CDR3 contains 14 residues. J lost 4 bases, V lost 5 bases, and 6 bases had no gene match. Germline V lookup: CDR1 SGHAT, CDR2 FQNNGV. This CDR3 is CASSPRLAEYEQYF. The CDR3 DNA reads TGTGCCAGCAGCCCCCGACTAGCGGAGTACGAGCAGTACTTC.